These T cell receptor beta chains were read from a single sample in a study of CD8 T cells in ankylosing spondylitis. TCRdb re-derived calls from the 5' RACE reads in MiXCR, one entry per CDR3 protein. The repertoire holds about 210,000 distinct CDR3 sequences, with 7.3% as singletons. Sequencing used blood, either unsorted or a sorted T cell fraction (not recorded which). These receptors were obtained from a male donor with ankylosing spondylitis. CDR3s include the opening cysteine and the closing phenylalanine or tryptophan. The D gene is left open where the match is weak. Size values are once, few and many counts, or a class for expanded clones, and some rows have none.

TRBV10-3	many	TRBJ1-1	.	TGTGCTTGCCGGGGGTTAGGGAACACTGAAGCTTTCTTT	CACRGLGNTEAFF
TRBV6-7	many	TRBJ2-1	.	TGTGCCACCCCCAGGTATAGCTCCTACAATGAGCAGTTCTTC	CATPRYSSYNEQFF
TRBV7-9	many	TRBJ2-7	TRBD1	TGTGCCAGCAGCCCTGGGACAGGGGACTACGAGCAGTACTTC	CASSPGTGDYEQYF
TRBV20-1	once	TRBJ2-1	TRBD2	TGCAGTGCAACTAAACTAGCGGGAGTAGCATCGAGCTCCTACAATGAGCAGTTCTTC	CSATKLAGVASSSYNEQFF
TRBV28	many	TRBJ2-5	TRBD1	TGTGCCAGCAGTTCGGGACAGGTGGGAGAGACCCAGTACTTC	CASSSGQVGETQYF
TRBV28	many	TRBJ2-7	TRBD2	TGTGCCAGCGCCCTTAACCTAGCGGACTTCTCCTACGAGCAGTACTTC	CASALNLADFSYEQYF
TRBV11-1	.	TRBJ2-5	.	TGTGCCAGCAGCACCGATTTGCGGGAGACCCAGTACTTC	CASSTDLRETQYF
TRBV20-1	.	TRBJ2-5	.	TGCAGTGCCCCTCACAGTCCTGAGGGGAGCCAAGAGACCCAGTACTTC	CSAPHSPEGSQETQYF
TRBV4-1	many	TRBJ2-5	TRBD2	TGCGCCAGCAGCCAAGATCCCCTGGGGGGGGAGACCCAGTACTTC	CASSQDPLGGETQYF
TRBV7-8	many	TRBJ2-5	TRBD2	TGTGCCAGCAGCTTACCGACTTTAGGCGGGGGGTACCAAGAGACCCAGTACTTC	CASSLPTLGGGYQETQYF
TRBV3-1	few	TRBJ1-1	.	TGTGCCAGCAGCCAACTAACGGGAGGACCGAACACTGAAGCTTTCTTT	CASSQLTGGPNTEAFF
TRBV27	many	TRBJ1-2	.	TGTGCCAGCAGTTTAGGGTATGGCCTCCGCTACACCTTC	CASSLGYGLRYTF
TRBV4-3	many	TRBJ2-7	TRBD2	TGCGCCAGCAGCCAAGATCTCCGGACTAGCGGCTACGAGCAGTACTTC	CASSQDLRTSGYEQYF
TRBV4-3	many	TRBJ2-3	TRBD2	TGCGCCAGCAGCCAAGGGACGGCGGGGGGTACCACAGATACGCAGTATTTT	CASSQGTAGGTTDTQYF
TRBV5-6	many	TRBJ1-5	.	TGTGCCAGCAGCTTGGCCAGAAGAAGCAATCAGCCCCAGCATTTT	CASSLARRSNQPQHF
TRBV7-9	few	TRBJ2-7	TRBD2	TGTGCCAGCAGCTTAGGGGTACTAGCGGGAGACGAGCAGTACTTC	CASSLGVLAGDEQYF
TRBV4-1	many	TRBJ2-1	TRBD2	TGCGCCAGCAGCCAGTATACTAGCGGGATGACATACAATGAGCAGTTCTTC	CASSQYTSGMTYNEQFF
TRBV7-9	many	TRBJ2-7	.	TGTGCCAGCAGCAACAGTGGGCAGGGACGGAACGAGCAGTACTTC	CASSNSGQGRNEQYF
TRBV2	many	TRBJ1-4	TRBD1	TGTGCCAGCAGTGAGAGGGGGCGGACTAATGAAAAACTGTTTTTT	CASSERGRTNEKLFF
TRBV7-9	many	TRBJ2-3	.	TGTGCCAGCAGCTTAGTGCAGGGCCGATTCACAGATACGCAGTATTTT	CASSLVQGRFTDTQYF
TRBV27	many	TRBJ2-7	TRBD1	TGTGCCAGCAGCATTACAGGGGTCTATTCCTACGAGCAGTACTTC	CASSITGVYSYEQYF
TRBV4-3	.	TRBJ2-1	TRBD2	TGCGCCAGCAGCTCCAATGGGGCGGGGGGGCCAGGCAATGAGCAGTTCTTC	CASSSNGAGGPGNEQFF
TRBV6-2/TRBV6-3	many	TRBJ2-5	.	TGTGCCAGCAGTTACCCCACCCCGACAGGCCGCGAGACCCAGTACTTC	CASSYPTPTGRETQYF
TRBV12-3/TRBV12-4	many	TRBJ2-7	.	TGTGCCAGCAGCCCCGGGCCGGAGCAGTACTTC	CASSPGPEQYF
TRBV12-3/TRBV12-4	many	TRBJ1-2	.	TGTGCCAGCAGCCGAACCGGACAGTATGGCTACACCTTC	CASSRTGQYGYTF
TRBV20-1	many	TRBJ2-7	.	TGCAGTGCTAGCCACGAGCAGTACTTC	CSASHEQYF
TRBV27	many	TRBJ1-1	.	TGTGCCAGCAGGGGGATGAACACTGAAGCTTTCTTT	CASRGMNTEAFF
TRBV7-2	many	TRBJ1-5	.	TGTGCCAGCAGCTTAACCTCACAGCCCCAGCATTTT	CASSLTSQPQHF
TRBV7-9	many	TRBJ2-1	.	TGTGCCAGCAGGCCGCCGGGGGCGTCTTCCTACAATGAGCAGTTCTTC	CASRPPGASSYNEQFF
TRBV6-2/TRBV6-3	many	TRBJ2-7	.	TGTGCCACCGCTGAACGGGGCCCAGACCCCTACGAGCAGTACTTC	CATAERGPDPYEQYF
TRBV27	many	TRBJ2-7	.	TGTGCCAGCAGTCCCAGGACACCTTATATCTACGAGCAGTACTTC	CASSPRTPYIYEQYF
TRBV7-8	many	TRBJ2-6	.	TGTGCCAGCAGCTTAGTAGATTGGCTCTCTGGGGCCAACGTCCTGACTTTC	CASSLVDWLSGANVLTF
TRBV5-2	.	TRBJ2-5	.	TGTGCCAGCAGCTTGATCAGCCTAGAAGAGACCCAGTACTTC	CASSLISLEETQYF
TRBV4-3	many	TRBJ1-2	.	TGCGCCAGCAGCCAAGGCCAGGGAAGCTATGGCTACACCTTC	CASSQGQGSYGYTF
TRBV27	many	TRBJ2-7	TRBD2	TGTGCCAGCAGTTCCCCGGGTAGCGGGACCAACGAGCAGTACTTC	CASSSPGSGTNEQYF
TRBV6-1	many	TRBJ2-3	TRBD1	TGTGCCAGCAGAAAAACCCGGGACAGACTCACAGATACGCAGTATTTT	CASRKTRDRLTDTQYF
TRBV2	few	TRBJ1-2	.	TGTGCCAGCAGTGAAGGGGGGTCGATCTATGGCTACACCTTC	CASSEGGSIYGYTF
TRBV5-1	many	TRBJ2-5	TRBD1	TGCGCCAGCAGCTACAAACCAAGGGACAGGATACAAGAGACCCAGTACTTC	CASSYKPRDRIQETQYF
TRBV19	.	TRBJ2-7	.	TGTGCCAGTAGTCCCTCGGACTCACTCTCCTACGAGCAGTACTTC	CASSPSDSLSYEQYF
TRBV11-2	many	TRBJ1-4	.	TGTGCCAGCAGCTTAGGCACCTATAAAAAAACTCTGTTTTTT	CASSLGTYKKTLFF